This T cell receptor beta chain was found in a study of blood T cell repertoires in COVID-19 (dated by TCRdb to about 2020). Regarding the research as a whole: Collaborator samples came from the United States, Italy and Spain and covered acute and convalescent phases of COVID-19. The prospective study material was composed of cDNA or gDNA derived from T cells, B-cell-depleted T cells, or PBMCs. Subjects who had been exposed to COVID-19, were actively infected with it, or had recovered from it provided the deeply sampled blood TCRbeta repertoires that made up the dataset. The repertoires were released in a freely available public database intended as a resource for research on the immune response to SARS-CoV-2. The samples were drawn from two sources: the first 160 participants of the ongoing ImmuneRACE study, and over 950 subjects contributed by 6 global collaborators. The sample metadata nearly always contained a de-identified subject ID, COVID-19 status, age in years and sex. HLA class I and class II types, where available, came from metadata supplied by the sample provider rather than from assay-based typing.

The immunoSEQ Assay, a bias-controlled multiplex PCR, was used to amplify TCRbeta CDR3 regions from genomic DNA. Concerning the study's data processing: Within the assay, amplification of reference gene primers was used to estimate how many nucleated cells each sample contained. To quantify the absolute abundance of each unique TCRbeta CDR3 rearrangement, sequence reads were collapsed and filtered. For each sample, productive Simpson clonality was calculated by taking the square root of Simpson's diversity index across productive rearrangements. TCRdb provides this immuneACCESS table in a form limited to in-frame rearrangements. Some clones are lacking; in checked studies, under half of them reflect an unresolved V gene, and why the rest are absent is not known. The DNA was the basis for D and trimming; V, J and clone size are from that table. This sample holds approximately 360,000 clones; around 83% were observed only once. The ten largest clones represent 5% to 6% of the sample.

Spanning cysteine to phenylalanine, the CDR3 consists of 15 amino acids. The only DNA kept is the CDR3, 45 bases in frame from the first base. Cut back by 4 bases and 1 base, the V and J ends lie 14 bases apart. The germline V gene (reference sequence) gives CDR1 as SGHNT and CDR2 as YYREEE. Enrolling through a virtual design, the prospective study's participants ranged in age from roughly 18 to 90 years and lived across 20 to 30 United States geographic areas. Cohort assignment in the prospective study relied on participant-reported clinical history from a screening survey and a study questionnaire. Recovered participants in ImmuneRACE Cohort 3 were defined by two consecutive negative NP/OP PCR tests, clearance by a healthcare professional, or resolution of symptoms. Each participant in the prospective study had whole blood, serum and a nasopharyngeal or oropharyngeal swab collected by mobile phlebotomists. Participants in the prospective study had the option to provide additional blood draws and questionnaires over a roughly two-month period. Blood samples from the prospective study were shipped frozen or at room temperature prior to DNA extraction.

This clone was seen only once. The clone's antigen remains unknown. No qualities accompany the bases; no much larger clone lies one base away. Overall study outcomes, separate from this receptor: The quantity of clinical and demographic metadata differed by source and by participant and was supplied without curation.

The source is a woman aged 45-59 years who had recovered from COVID-19. The sample taken for sequencing was PBMCs or T cells enriched from blood (not recorded which). The rearrangement joined TRBV5-4 to TRBJ1-1; there is no confident call for the D gene. This receptor carries the CDR3 CASSGRVSGNTEAFF. The nucleotides read TGTGCCAGCAGCGGAAGAGTGTCAGGGAACACTGAAGCTTTCTTT.